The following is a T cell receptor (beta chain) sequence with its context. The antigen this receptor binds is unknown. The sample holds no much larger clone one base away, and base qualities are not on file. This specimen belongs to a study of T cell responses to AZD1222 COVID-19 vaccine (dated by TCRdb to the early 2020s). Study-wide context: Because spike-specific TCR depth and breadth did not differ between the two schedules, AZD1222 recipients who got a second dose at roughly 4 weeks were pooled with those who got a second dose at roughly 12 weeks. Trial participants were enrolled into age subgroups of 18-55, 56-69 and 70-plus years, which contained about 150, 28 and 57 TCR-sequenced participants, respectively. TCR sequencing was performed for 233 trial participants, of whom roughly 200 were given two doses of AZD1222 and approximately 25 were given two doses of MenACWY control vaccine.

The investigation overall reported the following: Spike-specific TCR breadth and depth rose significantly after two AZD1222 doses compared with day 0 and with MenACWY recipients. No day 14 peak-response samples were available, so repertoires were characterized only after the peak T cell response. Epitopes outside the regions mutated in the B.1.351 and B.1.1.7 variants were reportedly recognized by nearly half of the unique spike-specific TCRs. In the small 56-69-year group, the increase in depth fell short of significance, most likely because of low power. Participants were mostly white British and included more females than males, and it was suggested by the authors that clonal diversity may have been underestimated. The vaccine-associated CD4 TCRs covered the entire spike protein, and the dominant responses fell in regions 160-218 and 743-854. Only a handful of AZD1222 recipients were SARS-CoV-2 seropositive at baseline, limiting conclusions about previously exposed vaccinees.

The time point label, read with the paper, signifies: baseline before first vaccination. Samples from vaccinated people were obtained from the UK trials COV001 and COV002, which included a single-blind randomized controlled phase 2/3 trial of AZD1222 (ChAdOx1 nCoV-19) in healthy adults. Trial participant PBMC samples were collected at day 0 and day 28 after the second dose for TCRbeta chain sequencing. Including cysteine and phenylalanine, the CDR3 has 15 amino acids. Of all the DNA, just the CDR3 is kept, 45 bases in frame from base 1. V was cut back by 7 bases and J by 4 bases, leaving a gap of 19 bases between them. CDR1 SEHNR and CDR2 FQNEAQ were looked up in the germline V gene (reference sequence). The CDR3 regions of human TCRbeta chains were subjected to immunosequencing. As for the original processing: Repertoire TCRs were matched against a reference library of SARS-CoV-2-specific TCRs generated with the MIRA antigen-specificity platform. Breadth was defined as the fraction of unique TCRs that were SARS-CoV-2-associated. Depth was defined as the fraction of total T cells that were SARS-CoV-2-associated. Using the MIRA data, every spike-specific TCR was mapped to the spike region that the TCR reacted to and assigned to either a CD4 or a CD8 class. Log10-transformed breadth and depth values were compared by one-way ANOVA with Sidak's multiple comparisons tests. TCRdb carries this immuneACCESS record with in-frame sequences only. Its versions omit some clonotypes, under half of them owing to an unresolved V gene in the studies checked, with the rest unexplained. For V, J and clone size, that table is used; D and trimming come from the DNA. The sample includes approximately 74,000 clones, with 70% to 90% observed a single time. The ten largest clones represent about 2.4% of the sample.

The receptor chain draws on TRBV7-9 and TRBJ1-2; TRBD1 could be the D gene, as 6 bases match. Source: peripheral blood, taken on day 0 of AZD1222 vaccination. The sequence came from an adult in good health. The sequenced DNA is TGTGCCAGCACCAAGGCGGGGGCTAGCCTCTATGGCTACACCTTC. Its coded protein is CASTKAGASLYGYTF. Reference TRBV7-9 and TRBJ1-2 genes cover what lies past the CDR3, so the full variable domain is DTGVSQNPRHKITKRGQNVTFRCDPISEHNRLYWYRQTLGQGPEFLTYFQNEAQLEKSRLLSDRFSAERPKGSFSTLEIQRTEQGDSAMYLCASTKAGASLYGYTFGSGTRLTVV.